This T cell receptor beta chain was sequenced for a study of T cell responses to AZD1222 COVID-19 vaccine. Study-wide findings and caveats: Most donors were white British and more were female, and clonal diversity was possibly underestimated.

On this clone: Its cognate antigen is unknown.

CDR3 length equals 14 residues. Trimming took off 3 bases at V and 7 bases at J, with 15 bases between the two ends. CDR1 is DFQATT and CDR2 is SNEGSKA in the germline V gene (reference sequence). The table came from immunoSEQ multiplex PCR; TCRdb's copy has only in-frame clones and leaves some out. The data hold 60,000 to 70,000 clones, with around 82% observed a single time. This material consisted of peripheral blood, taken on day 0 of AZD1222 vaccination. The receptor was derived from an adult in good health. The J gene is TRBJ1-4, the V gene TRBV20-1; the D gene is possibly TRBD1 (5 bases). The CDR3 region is CSASWKGLAEKLFF. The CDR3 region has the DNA TGCAGTGCTAGTTGGAAGGGACTGGCTGAAAAACTGTTTTTT.